This is a list of T cell receptor beta chains from one sample in a study of radiation and T cells in renal cell carcinoma. Profiled with immunoSEQ multiplex PCR; TCRdb holds only in-frame clones, not every one. The table records some 110,000 clones, 80% to 85% of them present only once. This specimen was blood, taken from a patient whose treatment included radiotherapy and nephrectomy. The receptors were gathered from an older woman with renal cell carcinoma. CDR3s include the opening cysteine and the closing phenylalanine or tryptophan. The D gene is left open where the match is weak. Expanded clones get a size class; other rows say once, few or many, or leave the size out.

NA | NA | TRBJ2-7 | TRBV7-2 | NA | CASSFATGTSYF
NA | NA | TRBJ1-2 | TRBV6-1 | TGTGCCAGCAGTGAAGCAACCGTCGGGGGCTACACCTTC | CASSEATVGGYTF
NA | TRBD1 | TRBJ2-5 | TRBV19 | TGTGCCAGTAGACAGGGGTCCAAAGAGACCCAGTACTTC | CASRQGSKETQYF
few | NA | TRBJ2-7 | TRBV7-7 | TGTGCTAGCAGCTTAGGAGGGGGCTACGAGCAGTACTTC | CASSLGGGYEQYF
NA | TRBD2 | TRBJ2-7 | TRBV7-2 | TGTGCCAGCAGCGCCCACGGCGGGGGGCGCTACGAGCAGTACTTC | CASSAHGGGRYEQYF
NA | NA | TRBJ2-1 | TRBV5-1 | TGCGCCAGCAGCTACGCAGGGGATACCTACAATGAGCAGTTCTTC | CASSYAGDTYNEQFF
NA | NA | TRBJ2-3 | TRBV6-1 | TGTGCCAGCAGTGAAGCGCGAGGGAGAGGCACAGATACGCAGTATTTT | CASSEARGRGTDTQYF
NA | TRBD1 | TRBJ1-6 | TRBV6-6 | TGTGCCAGCAGTTACGACTCAGGGGGGGCGAATTCACCCCTCCACTTT | CASSYDSGGANSPLHF
NA | NA | TRBJ1-2 | TRBV5-6 | TGTGCCAGCAACACGGGACGACACTATGGCTACACCTTC | CASNTGRHYGYTF
NA | TRBD1 | TRBJ1-1 | TRBV7-2 | TGTGCCAGCAGCCCGGGACAGGGGAACACTGAAGCTTTCTTT | CASSPGQGNTEAFF
NA | NA | TRBJ2-7 | TRBV2 | TGTGCCAGTCAAAGAGTAGGGGGGGAGCAGTACTTC | CASQRVGGEQYF
NA | NA | TRBJ2-5 | TRBV5-4 | TGTGCCAGCAGCGCGGGGACTGGTGGACTACAAGAGACCCAGTACTTC | CASSAGTGGLQETQYF
NA | NA | TRBJ1-5 | TRBV19 | TGTGCCAGTAGCATACGGGGGGCTAGCAATCAGCCCCAGCATTTT | CASSIRGASNQPQHF
NA | NA | TRBJ1-2 | TRBV7-2 | TGTGCCAGCAGGATACAGGTAGATGGCTACACCTTC | CASRIQVDGYTF
NA | NA | TRBJ1-5 | TRBV27 | TGTGCCAGCAGTCGGGGAGGGGGAAACCGAATTAGCAATCAGCCCCAGCATTTT | CASSRGGGNRISNQPQHF
NA | TRBD1 | TRBJ2-7 | TRBV27 | TGTGCCGCGGGACAGGGGTCTTACGAGCAGTACTTC | CAAGQGSYEQYF
NA | NA | TRBJ1-5 | TRBV15 | TGTGCCACCAGCAGAGATGGGACTGTCGATCAGCCCCAGCATTTT | CATSRDGTVDQPQHF
NA | NA | TRBJ1-2 | TRBV5-1 | TGCGCCAGCAGCTTGGGTACACTTGGGGGCTACACCTTC | CASSLGTLGGYTF
NA | NA | TRBJ2-7 | TRBV28 | TGTGCCAGCAGTTTAGATAAACCCTACGAGCAGTACTTC | CASSLDKPYEQYF
NA | NA | TRBJ2-5 | TRBV5-1 | TGCGCCAGCAGCTTGGGAATAAAAGAGACCCAGTACTTC | CASSLGIKETQYF
once | NA | TRBJ2-7 | TRBV7-9 | TGTGCCAGCAGCTCCATCCACGAGCAGTACTTC | CASSSIHEQYF
NA | NA | TRBJ1-2 | TRBV30 | TGTGCCTGGAGTCCCGGGCGAGACTATGGCTACACCTTC | CAWSPGRDYGYTF
NA | TRBD1 | TRBJ1-5 | TRBV19 | TGTGCCAGTAGTCTCAGGGGGGGCAATCAGCCCCAGCATTTT | CASSLRGGNQPQHF
NA | NA | TRBJ2-7 | TRBV5-1 | TGCGCCAGCAGCTTGGGATTAGGAGGGAACGAGGCCTACGAGCAGTACTTC | CASSLGLGGNEAYEQYF
NA | TRBD1 | TRBJ1-2 | TRBV5-1 | TGCGCCAGTAAAACAGGGGCCCAGGACTATGGCTACACCTTC | CASKTGAQDYGYTF
NA | NA | TRBJ1-1 | TRBV28 | TGTGCCAGCAGTTTACCTCGGGGCCAGAGCACTGAAGCTTTCTTT | CASSLPRGQSTEAFF
NA | NA | TRBJ2-2 | TRBV27 | TGTGCCAGCAGTTTGGGAATCACGAACACCGGGGAGCTGTTTTTT | CASSLGITNTGELFF
NA | NA | TRBJ1-3 | TRBV28 | TGTGCCAGCAGTTTGCGAGGGGGTGGGGGAAACACCATATATTTT | CASSLRGGGGNTIYF
NA | NA | TRBJ1-1 | TRBV7-3 | TGTGCCAGCAGCCCCGATCCCATTCACACTGAAGCTTTCTTT | CASSPDPIHTEAFF
NA | NA | TRBJ2-5 | TRBV7-8 | TGTGCCAGCAGCTCAGGGGTTTGGGAGACCCAGTACTTC | CASSSGVWETQYF
NA | NA | TRBJ1-3 | TRBV6-5 | TGTGCCAGCAAAGCCGACAGCTCTGGAAACACCATATATTTT | CASKADSSGNTIYF
NA | TRBD1 | TRBJ1-6 | TRBV18 | TGTGCCAGCTCACCATGGCCGAGACAGGGCCAATCACCCCTCCACTTT | CASSPWPRQGQSPLHF
NA | NA | TRBJ2-7 | TRBV7-3 | TGTGCCAGCAGCTTAAGGTACAGGGTGGTCTACGAGCAGTACTTC | CASSLRYRVVYEQYF
NA | NA | TRBJ2-2 | TRBV19 | TGTGCCAGTAGTATATACGGGGTGGGGAACACCGGGGAGCTGTTTTTT | CASSIYGVGNTGELFF
NA | NA | TRBJ2-5 | TRBV2 | TGTGCCAGCAGTGCCGGGACACTAATAGAGACCCAGTACTTC | CASSAGTLIETQYF
NA | NA | TRBJ1-2 | TRBV28 | TGTGCCAGCAGTATCACAGACTATGGCTACACCTTC | CASSITDYGYTF
few | NA | TRBJ1-6 | TRBV28 | TGTGCCAGCAGCCCGAATTCACCCCTCCACTTT | CASSPNSPLHF
NA | TRBD2 | TRBJ2-5 | TRBV4-1 | TGCGCCAGCAGCCAAGGGCCTAGCGGGAACCAAGAGACCCAGTACTTC | CASSQGPSGNQETQYF
NA | TRBD2 | TRBJ2-1 | TRBV29-1 | TGCAGCGTTGAAGAGGGGGCAGTAGCGGGAGTGGGTGAGCAGTTCTTC | CSVEEGAVAGVGEQFF